These T cell receptor beta chains were read from a single sample in a study of Ad26.COV2.S vaccination and SARS-CoV-2 variants. Method: immunoSEQ multiplex PCR; TCRdb's copy keeps in-frame clones and lacks some. In the table there are 350,000 to 400,000 clones, 75% to 90% of which are singletons. The sequences come from peripheral blood, collected in a trial of Ad26.COV2.S vaccine versus placebo. The receptor source for this set is a person between 18 and 65 years old who received the Ad26.COV2.S COVID-19 vaccine or a placebo. Each CDR3 is given with its conserved first and last residue. D genes are given only for firm matches. Where a row states a size, it is once, few, many or the class of an expanded clone; other rows omit it.

CASSYPRGQGGNEQFF,TGTGCCAGCAGTTACCCTAGGGGACAGGGGGGCAATGAGCAGTTCTTC,TRBJ2-1,TRBD1,.,TRBV6-5
CASSTRASTDTQYF,TGTGCCAGCTCAACGCGGGCTAGCACAGATACGCAGTATTTT,TRBJ2-3,.,.,TRBV7-2
CASSVTSGASGEQFF,TGTGCCAGCAGCGTAACGTCAGGAGCTAGCGGTGAGCAGTTCTTC,TRBJ2-1,TRBD2,.,TRBV9
CASSVTLGDTQYF,TGTGCCAGCAGTGTCACACTCGGAGATACGCAGTATTTT,TRBJ2-3,.,.,TRBV6-4
CASSLEQGANEKLFF,TGTGCCAGCAGCTTAGAGCAGGGGGCTAATGAAAAACTGTTTTTT,TRBJ1-4,TRBD1,once,TRBV7-9
CAWSVQIRETQYF,TGTGCCTGGAGTGTACAGATTCGGGAGACCCAGTACTTC,TRBJ2-5,.,.,TRBV30
CAISEGREGQPQHF,TGTGCCATCAGTGAGGGCAGGGAGGGTCAGCCCCAGCATTTT,TRBJ1-5,.,.,TRBV10-3
CASSPGMVVGNTIYF,TGTGCCAGCTCACCGGGAATGGTGGTCGGAAACACCATATATTTT,TRBJ1-3,.,.,TRBV18
CASSLSHGSYEQYF,TGTGCCAGCAGTTTATCGCACGGATCCTACGAGCAGTACTTC,TRBJ2-7,.,.,TRBV27
CASRTGTGGTGELFF,TGTGCCAGCAGGACCGGGACAGGGGGCACCGGGGAGCTGTTTTTT,TRBJ2-2,TRBD1,once,TRBV28
CASTQGRGLASNQPQHF,TGTGCCAGCACTCAGGGGCGGGGCTTAGCCAGCAATCAGCCCCAGCATTTT,TRBJ1-5,.,.,TRBV2
CASSLAGFASTDTQYF,TGTGCCAGCAGCTTAGCGGGCTTTGCTAGCACAGATACGCAGTATTTT,TRBJ2-3,.,once,TRBV7-8
CASSFEDTQYF,TGCGCCAGCAGCTTTGAAGATACGCAGTATTTT,TRBJ2-3,.,.,TRBV5-1
CASSPGVRDIDPPYF,TGTGCCAGCTCACCTGGCGTACGGGACATCGACCCTCCGTATTTT,TRBJ2-3,.,.,TRBV18
CASSSGTSGIGKNIQYF,TGTGCCAGCAGTTCCGGGACTAGCGGGATTGGCAAAAACATTCAGTACTTC,TRBJ2-4,TRBD2,.,TRBV6-2/TRBV6-3
CASRPSPPQPQETQYF,TGCGCCAGCAGACCAAGTCCCCCACAACCGCAAGAGACCCAGTACTTC,TRBJ2-5,.,.,TRBV4-1
CASSRPGTRQTSSYNEQFF,TGTGCCAGCAGTCGGCCCGGGACTCGCCAAACTAGCTCCTACAATGAGCAGTTCTTC,TRBJ2-1,.,.,TRBV7-8
CASSLTASGQHSTDTQYF,TGTGCCAGCAGCCTAACGGCGTCCGGACAGCATTCCACAGATACGCAGTATTTT,TRBJ2-3,.,once,TRBV4-2
CASSLDRRQGSEAFF,TGTGCCAGCAGCTTAGACCGGCGACAGGGGAGTGAAGCTTTCTTT,TRBJ1-1,TRBD1,.,TRBV7-2
CSARLGDTQYF,TGCAGTGCTAGATTGGGAGATACGCAGTATTTT,TRBJ2-3,.,.,TRBV20-1
CACDSNTEAFF,TGTGCCTGTGACAGTAACACTGAAGCTTTCTTT,TRBJ1-1,.,once,TRBV30
CASSQRGNEDTIYF,TGTGCCAGCAGCCAACGGGGAAATGAAGACACCATATATTTT,TRBJ1-3,.,.,TRBV4-2
CASSIGLAGGGYNEQFF,TGTGCCAGTAGTATCGGACTAGCGGGGGGCGGCTACAATGAGCAGTTCTTC,TRBJ2-1,TRBD2,.,TRBV19
CASSPRLAGENEQYF,TGTGCCAGCAGTCCCCGACTAGCGGGAGAGAACGAGCAGTACTTC,TRBJ2-7,TRBD2,.,TRBV27
CASSSQVGYNEQFF,TGTGCCAGCAGCTCCCAGGTGGGCTACAATGAGCAGTTCTTC,TRBJ2-1,.,.,TRBV7-2
CASSYRSGVQYF,TGTGCCAGCAGTTACCGAAGTGGGGTGCAGTACTTC,TRBJ2-7,.,.,TRBV6-6
CASSSHGALRGRKPQHF,TGTGCCAGCAGTTCCCACGGTGCGCTCAGGGGTAGGAAGCCCCAGCATTTT,TRBJ1-5,.,few,TRBV27
CATTRGAGTDTQYF,TGTGCCACCACTCGCGGGGCAGGCACAGATACGCAGTATTTT,TRBJ2-3,.,.,TRBV6-6
CASSFGGRDFSYEQYF,TGTGCCAGCAGTTTCGGGGGGAGGGACTTCTCCTACGAGCAGTACTTC,TRBJ2-7,TRBD2,.,TRBV28
CASSGPGLAPTLCQETQYF,TGTGCCAGTAGTGGCCCCGGACTAGCGCCCACCCTATGCCAAGAGACCCAGTACTTC,TRBJ2-5,TRBD2,.,TRBV19
CASSPPGLAGGPSTDTQYF,TGTGCCAGCAGTCCACCGGGACTAGCGGGAGGGCCTAGCACAGATACGCAGTATTTT,TRBJ2-3,TRBD2,.,TRBV6-2/TRBV6-3
CASSVTGMNTEAFF,TGTGCCAGCAGTGTGACAGGGATGAACACTGAAGCTTTCTTT,TRBJ1-1,TRBD1,.,TRBV2
CASSSQGRTDTQYF,TGCGCCAGCAGCTCGCAGGGGCGCACAGATACGCAGTATTTT,TRBJ2-3,.,.,TRBV5-1
CASRFDGGNYNEQFF,TGTGCCAGCAGGTTTGATGGGGGGAATTACAATGAGCAGTTCTTC,TRBJ2-1,.,once,TRBV27
CASTRGAIYGYTF,TGTGCCAGCACGCGAGGGGCTATCTATGGCTACACCTTC,TRBJ1-2,.,.,TRBV5-6
CASSGDSSQETQYF,TGTGCCAGCAGCGGGGACAGTTCCCAAGAGACCCAGTACTTC,TRBJ2-5,TRBD1,.,TRBV5-5
CASSQVVLAEQFF,TGTGCCAGCAGCCAAGTTGTACTAGCGGAGCAGTTCTTC,TRBJ2-1,TRBD2,.,TRBV14
CASSPTPRASGNTIYF,TGTGCCAGCAGCCCCACCCCGCGGGCCTCTGGAAACACCATATATTTT,TRBJ1-3,.,.,TRBV7-6
CASSSRADRVNQPQHF,TGTGCCAGCAGTTCCAGAGCGGACAGGGTCAATCAGCCCCAGCATTTT,TRBJ1-5,TRBD1,.,TRBV7-9
CASTLIAGSADTQYF,TGTGCCAGTACCCTCATCGCGGGGAGCGCAGATACGCAGTATTTT,TRBJ2-3,.,.,TRBV19
CASSLTGISGNTIYF,TGTGCCAGCAGTCTAACAGGAATCTCTGGAAACACCATATATTTT,TRBJ1-3,.,.,TRBV27
CASGSGGNQPQHF,TGTGCCAGTGGCTCCGGCGGGAATCAGCCCCAGCATTTT,TRBJ1-5,.,.,TRBV2